Given below is one T cell receptor beta chain in context. This sample is part of a study of blood T cell repertoires in COVID-19. Study-level background: Italy, Spain and the United States were the sources of the convalescent and acute COVID-19 samples.

In the original processing: From reference gene primer amplification, estimates of nucleated cell counts were derived. The data were produced by immunoSEQ multiplex PCR, yet TCRdb's version contains in-frame clones alone and is incomplete. V and J calls and clone size are as listed in that table; D and trimming were resolved from the DNA. The sample has roughly 440,000 clones, 88% seen once; the top ten hold around 12%. The V and J ends lost 4 bases and 3 bases respectively, with 10 bases between them. The CDR3 is made up of 14 amino acids. Germline-derived CDR1 and CDR2 are MGHDK and SYGVNS. This TCR came from a woman aged 45 to 65 with COVID-19, enrolled during active disease. The source material was peripheral blood. This chain joins TRBV25-1 and TRBJ2-1; maybe TRBD2 (6 bases). The chain's CDR3 is CASSGGGFYNEQFF. CDR3 in DNA: TGTGCCAGCAGTGGTGGGGGGTTCTACAATGAGCAGTTCTTC.